This T cell receptor beta chain came from a study of blood T cell repertoires in COVID-19. Study details: The study drew acute and convalescent COVID-19 samples from the United States, Italy and Spain.

CDR1 SGHRS and CDR2 YFSETQ come from the germline V gene. The CDR3 runs to 15 residues. The V end lost 4 bases, the J end lost 5 bases, and 18 bases lay between the germline ends. Original analysis: Reference gene primer amplification in the assay estimated nucleated cell counts. Clones were read by immunoSEQ multiplex PCR, and TCRdb kept only the in-frame ones, dropping some. V, J and clone size were drawn from that table, and D and trimming were deduced from the DNA. The sample carries 200,000 to 250,000 clones, approximately 85% recorded once. What was sequenced was peripheral blood. The sequence was collected from a woman aged 70-85 years with COVID-19, enrolled during active disease. This sequence joins TRBV5-1 and TRBJ2-5; D may be TRBD1 (7 bases). CDR3 in amino acids: CASSTSGGLRETQYF. DNA for the CDR3: TGCGCCAGCAGCACCTCAGGGGGGTTACGGGAGACCCAGTACTTC.